This TCR beta chain was sequenced during a study of control samples from healthy donors and cancer patients. Germline lookup yields CDR1 SGHNT and CDR2 YENEEA. V lost 6 bases and J 1 base, leaving 9 bases between the germline ends. This CDR3 has 13 residues. Only in-frame clones appear in the TCRdb table, and some are missing; sequencing was by immunoSEQ multiplex PCR. In the table there are just over 80,000 clones, approximately 89% of which are singletons. This receptor was taken from a man aged 50 to 59 in good health. The sequenced sample was blood. The chain joins TRBV11-3 to TRBJ1-1; D call uncertain. DNA for the CDR3: TGTGCCAGCAGACTTCAGACGAACACTGAAGCTTTCTTT. This gives the protein CASRLQTNTEAFF.